Sequencing of this TCR beta chain was carried out in a study of blood T cells in healthy people across ages (dated by TCRdb to between 2014 and 2017). Regarding the complete study: In model experiments, template switching captured about one uniquely barcoded TCR beta cDNA molecule for every two T cells. Four age groups were formed from the donors: young (average approximately 16 years), middle-aged (around 39), aged (about 62) and long-lived (less than 85). To track age-related changes in TCR beta repertoire diversity, the study relied on deep sequencing normalized with unique cDNA molecular identifiers. Two additional independent replicas of 1 million unique cDNA reads from the same blood draw were analyzed for two donors (one aged 18 to 30 and one aged 80 or older).

Turning to this clonotype: Its antigen is currently not known. No base quality information exists; no much larger clone differs at one position.

V loses 5 bases, J loses 8 bases, and the germline ends lie 16 bases apart. The germline V gene supplies CDR1 SGHTA and CDR2 FQGNSA. Spanning cysteine to phenylalanine, the CDR3 consists of 14 amino acids. The retained sequence is limited to the CDR3, 42 bases, with the frame set at the first base. Systemically healthy Caucasian individuals from Russia, 39 in total and aged roughly 6 to 90 years, were included as donors. Each donor gave approximately 9.3 milliliters of peripheral blood, collected into EDTA-treated Vacutainer tubes. PBMCs were isolated by Ficoll-Paque density-gradient centrifugation, with at least 7 million obtained per sample. Total RNA was extracted from PBMCs with Trizol reagent, with at least 5.5 micrograms obtained per sample. For every donor, flow cytometry on a PBMC aliquot measured the percentage of naive CD45RAhigh/CD27high T cells. To prepare the library, 5' RACE was applied. Sequenced on an Illumina HiSeq 2500. A second PCR of 7 to 11 cycles was performed with a sample-barcoded 5' primer and a J-beta primer mix. A unique molecular identifier was introduced onto each TCR beta cDNA molecule by a template-switch 5' adaptor carrying 12 random nucleotides. Each sample yielded at least 3 million CDR3-containing paired-end reads. First-strand cDNA was synthesized from all RNA with the Mint cDNA synthesis kit, primed by a TRBC-specific oligonucleotide. After uracil-DNA glycosylase treatment, a first 18-cycle PCR used universal primers M1SS and BC2_uni_R on all cDNA. In the original analysis: For normalization, 1 million high-quality reads were randomly selected from each sample, with every read carrying a distinct molecular identifier. Reads with shared molecular identifiers were discarded instead of being binned into consensus sequences. MiTCR, set to a Q25 quality threshold and the strictest error-elimination algorithm, was used for CDR3 identification, clonotype clustering and error correction. A nonparametric unseen species model using Euler transformation provided a lower-bound estimate of total TCR beta diversity. The public reads were run again by TCRdb, first through fastp at Q25 and then through MiXCR, and only productive beta chains were kept. CDR3 protein duplicates are merged, each entry listing the most common genes and DNA. Here the V and J calls rest on TCRdb's processing, not on the authors' analysis. This sample is represented by 550,000 to 650,000 distinct CDR3 sequences; about 26% of them were singletons. About 3.9% of the sample is held by the ten biggest clonotypes.

Summary of the overall study and its limitations: Estimates of total diversity based on one million sequenced T cells were regarded as lower bounds and as underestimates. Compared with the aged group, the long-lived group had more naive CD4+ T cells, fewer expanded clones and increased TCR diversity, a pattern suggesting age selection. Observed TCR beta diversity correlated strongly with the percentage of naive T cells measured by flow cytometry. Since profiling was done on bulk unsorted PBMCs, naive and antigen-experienced compartments could not be conclusively compared. Because donor CMV infection status was unknown, age-related changes in expanded clonotypes were potentially confounded. As age increased, observed TCR beta diversity per million T cells dropped in a roughly linear way, and a significant reduction was already evident by age roughly 40.

The data also belong to a second study, concerning T cells of mothers and their children. The second paper further reports: Nine systemically healthy Caucasian individuals served as donors, namely three mothers together with their six children. cDNA synthesis used all of the extracted RNA, with 1.5 ug of RNA in each 15 ul reaction. In the second PCR, sample barcodes and 2-4 random nucleotides were introduced via the M1S primer. Each mother yielded over 9 million TCR beta CDR3 reads and each child 3 million to 3.5 million reads. Thymic selection similarly shapes TCR recombination output in related and unrelated pairs, with minor effect from inherited differences. Normalized repertoire overlap was always found to be slightly, but never significantly, higher in related mother-child pairs than in unrelated mother-child pairs. Persistent microchimeric T cell clones were not detected, at a sensitivity of 85 to 100 clones per million clonotypes. In the study, deep NGS was used to compare the TCR beta repertoires of mothers and children, and features distinguishing related mother-child pairs from unrelated individuals were sought. The mean age was around 40 +/- 4 years for the mothers and approximately 11 +/- 4 years for the children. After adapters were ligated using NEBNext reagents, the libraries underwent 100+100 nt paired-end sequencing on an Illumina HiSeq 2000. To prevent cross-contamination, the mother and child libraries were prepared a month apart and were sequenced in separate runs. Each donor had between roughly 450,000 and 2,300,000 distinct TCR beta clonotypes identified. Naive TCR beta clonotypes were estimated from low-frequency clonotypes matched to each donor's FACS-determined naive share, without sorting.

The rearrangement combines TRBV7-2 with TRBJ1-3; the D segment could be TRBD1, given 6 matching bases. The origin of this receptor is a boy aged 2-15 years in good health. Sequenced sample: blood. The CDR3 amino acid sequence is: CASSIKQGRDTIYF. Read as DNA, the sequence is TGTGCCAGCAGCATTAAACAGGGCCGGGACACCATATATTTT.